This TCR beta chain was recovered during a study of OX40 agonist ivuxolimab in advanced cancers. Study results and caveats: On average, CD8+ T cells had more expanded clones than CD4+.

Germline CDR1 MRHNA, CDR2 SNTAGT. There are 15 residues in the CDR3. Trimming took 3 bases from V and 5 from J, leaving 15 bases between them. This clone has just one count. Its matching antigen is unknown. Profiled with immunoSEQ multiplex PCR; TCRdb holds only in-frame clones, not every one. The sample yields 75,000 to 100,000 clones, under 90% seen once. This TCR came from an adult with an advanced solid tumor such as melanoma, head and neck, liver or kidney cancer. Sample: CD4+ or CD8+ T cells sorted from blood, taken in a trial of the OX40 agonist ivuxolimab. The chain couples TRBV6-4 to TRBJ2-3; D is perhaps TRBD1 or TRBD2 (6 bases each). The CDR3 DNA reads as TGTGCCAGCAGTGATGGGCCACAGGGAGGAGATACGCAGTATTTT. Protein product: CASSDGPQGGDTQYF.